This passage covers 7 T cell receptor beta chains from one sample sequenced in a study of T cells expressing NK-cell markers. TCRdb reprocessed the 5' RACE reads and stores each CDR3 protein as one record, lacking DNA. Here the sample table reports 350,000 to 500,000 distinct CDR3 sequences. Sequencing used blood T cells: a sorted CD56 or NKG2C T cell subset, CD4+ or CD8+ T cells, or bulk PBMC T cells (not recorded which). Receptors originate from a woman between 18 and 70 years old in good health.

This sequence joins TRBV5-5 and TRBJ2-4. The CDR3 has 12 residues. Germline V gives CDR1 SGHKS, CDR2 YYEKEE (reference sequence). CDR3 sequence: CASSLGSDIQYF.

This chain joins TRBV7-6 and TRBJ2-7; TCRdb's D call of TRBD1 is untestable without DNA. The germline V gene has CDR1 SGHVS and CDR2 FNYEAQ. CDR3 size: 11 residues. The CDR3 is CAPGGSSEQYF.

The V gene is TRBV20-1, the J gene TRBJ2-5; the D call of TRBD1 rests on TCRdb alone, since no DNA is present to check it. Germline CDR1 DFQATT, CDR2 SNEGSKA (reference sequence). This CDR3 region has 14 residues. CDR3 amino acids: CSAPSAGRQETQYF.

The rearrangement joins TRBV20-1 to TRBJ2-4; absent DNA, TCRdb's TRBD2 call cannot be checked. This CDR3 is 14 amino acids long. Germline lookup yields CDR1 DFQATT and CDR2 SNEGSKA (reference sequence). The CDR3 loop reads CSAGPGGRGDIQYF.

The V and J genes are TRBV12-3 or TRBV12-4 and TRBJ2-5; without DNA, the TCRdb call of TRBD1 cannot be checked. This CDR3 contains 17 residues. CDR3 sequence reads: CASSPLFERGWKETQYF.

This chain connects TRBV6-6 to TRBJ1-1. The germline V gene encodes CDR1 MNHNY and CDR2 SVGAGI (reference sequence). The CDR3 sequence is 12 residues long. CDR3 region: CAIRTVNTEAFF.

The V gene is TRBV4-3, the J gene TRBJ2-7; the TCRdb D gene call, TRBD1, has no DNA to confirm it. The CDR3 is 15 amino acids. Germline V CDR1 and CDR2: LGHNA, YSLEER. CDR3 region: CASSQGLGGASEQYF.